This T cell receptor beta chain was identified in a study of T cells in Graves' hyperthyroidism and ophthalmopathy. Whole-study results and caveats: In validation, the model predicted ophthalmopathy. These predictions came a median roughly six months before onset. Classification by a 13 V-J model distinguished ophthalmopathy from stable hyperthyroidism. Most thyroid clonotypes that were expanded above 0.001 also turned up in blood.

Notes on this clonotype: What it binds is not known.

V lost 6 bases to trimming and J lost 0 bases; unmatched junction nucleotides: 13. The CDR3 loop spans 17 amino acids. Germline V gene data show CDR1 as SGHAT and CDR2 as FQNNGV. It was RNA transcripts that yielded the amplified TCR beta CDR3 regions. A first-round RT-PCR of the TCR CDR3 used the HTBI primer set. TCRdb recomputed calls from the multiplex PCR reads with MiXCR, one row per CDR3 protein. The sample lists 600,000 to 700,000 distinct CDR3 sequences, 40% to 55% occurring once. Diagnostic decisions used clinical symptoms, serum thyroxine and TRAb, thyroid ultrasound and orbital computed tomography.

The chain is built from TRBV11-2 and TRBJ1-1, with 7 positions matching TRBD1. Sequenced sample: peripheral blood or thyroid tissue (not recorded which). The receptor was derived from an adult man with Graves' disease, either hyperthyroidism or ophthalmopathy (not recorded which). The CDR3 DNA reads TGTGCCAGCAGTAGCCCGACAGGGCGTAAAGTGAACACTGAAGCTTTCTTT. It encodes CASSSPTGRKVNTEAFF.